A selection of T cell receptor beta chains follows, all from one sample in a study of CD8 T cells in Susac syndrome. Via MiXCR, TCRdb re-called the immunoSEQ multiplex PCR reads, giving one row per CDR3 protein. The top ten hold around 0.085% of the sample, which has 150,000 to 200,000 distinct CDR3 sequences, about 96% seen once. The sequencing input was CD4+ T cells from PBMCs. The receptors here all came from a human donor with multiple sclerosis. Both conserved end residues are part of each CDR3. The D gene is left open where the match is weak. Clone size appears in some rows only: once, few, many, or a class for an expanded clone.

d_gene: TRBD1
j_gene: TRBJ1-1
abundance: once
v_gene: TRBV30
CDR3nt: TGTGCCTGGAGTCGTACACAGGGGTATGAAGCTTTCTTT
CDR3aa: CAWSRTQGYEAFF

d_gene: TRBD1
j_gene: TRBJ1-1
abundance: .
v_gene: TRBV30
CDR3nt: TGTGCCTGGAGAGTACAGGGGGTAAACACTGAAGCTTTCTTT
CDR3aa: CAWRVQGVNTEAFF

d_gene: TRBD1
j_gene: TRBJ1-1
abundance: .
v_gene: TRBV7-3
CDR3nt: TGTGCCAGCAGCGCGGACAGGCGGGCTGAAGCTTTCTTT
CDR3aa: CASSADRRAEAFF

d_gene: .
j_gene: TRBJ2-1
abundance: .
v_gene: TRBV12-3/TRBV12-4
CDR3nt: TGTGCCAGCAGGCTCAGATCCAATGAGCAGTTCTTC
CDR3aa: CASRLRSNEQFF

d_gene: .
j_gene: TRBJ2-5
abundance: .
v_gene: TRBV18
CDR3nt: TGTGCCAGCTCATCCCTCGAACACCCTCAAGAGACCCAGTACTTC
CDR3aa: CASSSLEHPQETQYF

d_gene: .
j_gene: TRBJ2-1
abundance: .
v_gene: TRBV29-1
CDR3nt: TGCAGCGTTGAATTCTACAATGAGCAGTTCTTC
CDR3aa: CSVEFYNEQFF

d_gene: .
j_gene: TRBJ2-5
abundance: .
v_gene: TRBV5-4
CDR3nt: TGTGCCAGCAGCTTGGCAGTCCAAGAGACCCAGTACTTC
CDR3aa: CASSLAVQETQYF

d_gene: .
j_gene: TRBJ1-1
abundance: once
v_gene: TRBV30
CDR3nt: TGTGCCTGGACCGCCAGGGGTGAAGCTTTCTTT
CDR3aa: CAWTARGEAFF

d_gene: .
j_gene: TRBJ2-1
abundance: .
v_gene: TRBV11-2
CDR3nt: TGTGCCAGCAGCCCTCCGTCCTTAGCAGGCTACAATGAGCAGTTCTTC
CDR3aa: CASSPPSLAGYNEQFF

d_gene: .
j_gene: TRBJ2-7
abundance: .
v_gene: TRBV5-6
CDR3nt: TGTGCCAGCAGCTTGGGCAGCACCTACGAGCAGTACTTC
CDR3aa: CASSLGSTYEQYF

d_gene: .
j_gene: TRBJ2-1
abundance: .
v_gene: TRBV28
CDR3nt: TGTGCCAGCAGGTCCGGGACACCTCACAATGAGCAGTTCTTC
CDR3aa: CASRSGTPHNEQFF

d_gene: .
j_gene: TRBJ2-1
abundance: .
v_gene: TRBV18
CDR3nt: TGTGCCAGCTCCAGCGCGCAGGGATCCTACAATGAGCAGTTCTTC
CDR3aa: CASSSAQGSYNEQFF

d_gene: .
j_gene: TRBJ2-5
abundance: .
v_gene: TRBV30
CDR3nt: TGTGCCTGGGCTGCCGAGACCCAGTACTTC
CDR3aa: CAWAAETQYF

d_gene: .
j_gene: TRBJ2-5
abundance: once
v_gene: TRBV29-1
CDR3nt: TGCAGCGTTGGGTCATTGGGAGAGACCCAGTACTTC
CDR3aa: CSVGSLGETQYF

d_gene: .
j_gene: TRBJ2-1
abundance: once
v_gene: TRBV24-1
CDR3nt: TGTGCCACCAGTGACCCGTTGGACAGCTCCAATGAGCAGTTCTTC
CDR3aa: CATSDPLDSSNEQFF

d_gene: .
j_gene: TRBJ2-5
abundance: .
v_gene: TRBV5-4
CDR3nt: TGTGCCGCCAGCCCGTATGGGAGCAGGGGAGAGACCCAGTACTTC
CDR3aa: CAASPYGSRGETQYF

d_gene: .
j_gene: TRBJ2-1
abundance: .
v_gene: TRBV5-4
CDR3nt: TGTGCCAGCAGCCCCCGTAACCATGAGAGCTCCTACAATGAGCAGTTCTTC
CDR3aa: CASSPRNHESSYNEQFF

d_gene: .
j_gene: TRBJ2-1
abundance: .
v_gene: TRBV20-1
CDR3nt: TGCAGTGCTAAGAGCGAGGGCACCTATGAGCAGTTCTTC
CDR3aa: CSAKSEGTYEQFF

d_gene: TRBD1
j_gene: TRBJ2-2
abundance: .
v_gene: TRBV11-3
CDR3nt: TGTGCCAGCAGCTTGTCCTTAGGACAGGGGCCGGGATCGAACACCGGGGAGCTGTTTTTT
CDR3aa: CASSLSLGQGPGSNTGELFF

d_gene: .
j_gene: TRBJ1-1
abundance: .
v_gene: TRBV20-1
CDR3nt: TGCAGTGCTATCCATGGGACACCGAACACTGAAGCTTTCTTT
CDR3aa: CSAIHGTPNTEAFF

d_gene: TRBD1
j_gene: TRBJ2-1
abundance: .
v_gene: TRBV20-1
CDR3nt: TGCAGTGCTAACGCAGGGGGCTCCTACAATGAGCAGTTCTTC
CDR3aa: CSANAGGSYNEQFF

d_gene: TRBD1
j_gene: TRBJ1-1
abundance: .
v_gene: TRBV27
CDR3nt: TGTGCCAGCAGTTTCGACAGGGCCGGCACTGAAGCTTTCTTT
CDR3aa: CASSFDRAGTEAFF

d_gene: .
j_gene: TRBJ1-1
abundance: once
v_gene: TRBV3-1
CDR3nt: TGTGCCAGCAGCCAAGATAGCTGGGGAAACACTGAAGCTTTCTTT
CDR3aa: CASSQDSWGNTEAFF

d_gene: TRBD2
j_gene: TRBJ2-3
abundance: .
v_gene: TRBV20-1
CDR3nt: TGCAGTGCCAGGTCCTTAGCGGGGGTGACAGATACGCAGTATTTT
CDR3aa: CSARSLAGVTDTQYF

d_gene: .
j_gene: TRBJ2-2
abundance: .
v_gene: TRBV12-5
CDR3nt: TGTGCTAGTGGACAGGGTCCGAACACCGGGGAGCTGTTTTTT
CDR3aa: CASGQGPNTGELFF

d_gene: .
j_gene: TRBJ2-7
abundance: .
v_gene: TRBV18
CDR3nt: TGTGCCAGCTCACCACCCACACCTCTATGGGGAGAGCAGTACTTC
CDR3aa: CASSPPTPLWGEQYF

d_gene: .
j_gene: TRBJ2-5
abundance: few
v_gene: TRBV12-3/TRBV12-4
CDR3nt: TGTGCCAGCAGTTTAGCGAAAGAGACCCAGTACTTC
CDR3aa: CASSLAKETQYF

d_gene: TRBD2
j_gene: TRBJ2-7
abundance: .
v_gene: TRBV5-1
CDR3nt: TGCGCCAGCAGCTTAGGAGCGGGAGTCCCCTACGAGCAGTACTTC
CDR3aa: CASSLGAGVPYEQYF

d_gene: .
j_gene: TRBJ2-4
abundance: .
v_gene: TRBV3-1
CDR3nt: TGTGCCAGCAGCCAGAGTGGTGGAAACATTCAGTACTTC
CDR3aa: CASSQSGGNIQYF

d_gene: .
j_gene: TRBJ1-6
abundance: .
v_gene: TRBV7-9
CDR3nt: TGTGCCAGCAGCTTAGCTAGGGATTCACCCCTCCACTTT
CDR3aa: CASSLARDSPLHF

d_gene: TRBD1
j_gene: TRBJ1-6
abundance: .
v_gene: TRBV6-1
CDR3nt: TGTGCCAGCAGTAGTCCGGGACAGGGGGCTTATAATTCACCCCTCCACTTT
CDR3aa: CASSSPGQGAYNSPLHF

d_gene: .
j_gene: TRBJ2-5
abundance: few
v_gene: TRBV20-1
CDR3nt: TGCAGTGCTCGGCGGCTTGTCCAAGAGACCCAGTACTTC
CDR3aa: CSARRLVQETQYF

d_gene: .
j_gene: TRBJ2-4
abundance: .
v_gene: TRBV24-1
CDR3nt: TGTGCCACCAGTGCACAAGGAGGGGGCATTCAGTACTTC
CDR3aa: CATSAQGGGIQYF

d_gene: TRBD2
j_gene: TRBJ2-1
abundance: few
v_gene: TRBV14
CDR3nt: TGTGCCAGCAGTCTAGCGGGGAGCTCCTACAATGAGCAGTTCTTC
CDR3aa: CASSLAGSSYNEQFF

d_gene: TRBD1
j_gene: TRBJ1-1
abundance: .
v_gene: TRBV9
CDR3nt: TGTGCCAGCAGCGTCAGGGGGATGAACACTGAAGCTTTCTTT
CDR3aa: CASSVRGMNTEAFF

d_gene: .
j_gene: TRBJ2-2
abundance: few
v_gene: TRBV20-1
CDR3nt: TGCAGTGCTAGAACAGACACCGGGGAGCTGTTTTTT
CDR3aa: CSARTDTGELFF

d_gene: .
j_gene: TRBJ1-1
abundance: .
v_gene: TRBV7-9
CDR3nt: TGTGCCAGCAGCCCAAACAGGGACGACACTGAAGCTTTCTTT
CDR3aa: CASSPNRDDTEAFF